These 21 T cell receptor beta chains came from one sample sequenced in a study of spatial heterogeneity in lung cancer. TCRdb processed the 5' RACE reads anew with MiXCR; each CDR3 protein has one entry. The sample lists roughly 38,000 distinct CDR3 sequences; more than 9% were seen once. Time point in this sample: blood at routine non-recurrence follow-up after resection. The specimen comprised PBMCs, sampled at follow-up. These receptors were taken from a female donor with early-stage non-small cell lung cancer.

This clonotype appeared many times. The chain couples TRBV14 to TRBJ1-1; D unclear. Germline assignment: CDR1 SGHDN and CDR2 FVKESK. The V end was cut by 1 base, the J end by 6 bases, with 9 bases between. CDR3 length: 13 amino acids. The chain's CDR3 is CASSQVSRAEAFF. CDR3 coding DNA: TGTGCCAGCAGCCAAGTCTCCCGTGCTGAAGCTTTCTTT.

This clonotype was found a few times. This chain uses TRBV7-3 with TRBJ2-3, with D unresolved. V lost 4 bases to trimming and J lost 6 bases, with 11 bases between them. Looked up from germline, CDR1 is SGHTA and CDR2 is FQGTGA. This CDR3 comprises 13 residues. In DNA form, the CDR3 reads TGTGCCAGCAGCTCCCTACTCACGGATACGCAGTATTTT. Protein product: CASSSLLTDTQYF.

In its sample, this clonotype was seen many times. Here the CDR3 reads CASSPREGLGSTEAFF. In nucleotides, the CDR3 is TGTGCCAGCTCACCACGAGAAGGGTTGGGGAGCACTGAAGCTTTCTTT. The V and J genes are TRBV18 and TRBJ1-1; D gene unclear. V lost 1 base, J lost 4 bases, and 16 bases lay in between. This CDR3 region has 16 residues. CDR1 and CDR2 (germline): KGHSH, LQKENI.

This clonotype was counted only a few times. The chain recombines TRBV6-2 or TRBV6-3 with TRBJ1-5, with D possibly TRBD1 on 5 matching bases. The ends were cut back, 8 bases at V and 4 bases at J, with 18 bases in the middle. The germline CDR1 and CDR2 sequences are MNHEY and SVGEGT. This CDR3 has 15 residues. The CDR3, as DNA: TGTGCCAGCCAACGCGATCCGGGACTTAATCAGCCCCAGCATTTT. Its protein product is CASQRDPGLNQPQHF.

The chain employs TRBV28 and TRBJ1-2; D is unresolved. Trimming pared 3 bases from V and 7 bases from J, leaving 9 bases between. CDR1 is MDHEN and CDR2 is SYDVKM in the germline V gene. This CDR3 comprises 12 residues. The CDR3 here is CASSFWESGYTF. The CDR3 DNA reads TGTGCCAGCAGTTTTTGGGAAAGTGGCTACACCTTC.

This clonotype was detected many times. This chain uses TRBV3-1 with TRBJ2-2, with TRBD2 matching over 9 bases. Per the germline V gene, CDR1 is LGHDT and CDR2 is YNNKEL (reference sequence). The J segment lost 5 bases and the V segment lost 2 bases, leaving 12 bases of the junction unmatched. The CDR3 loop spans 18 amino acids. CDR3 nucleotides: TGTGCCAGCAGCCAATTGATGGCGGGGGGGCCGCGGACCGGGGAGCTGTTTTTT. Its translation: CASSQLMAGGPRTGELFF.

This clonotype showed up many times. The chain is built from TRBV5-5 and TRBJ1-1; 7 bases line up with TRBD1. Unmatched junction bases numbered 9, after V lost 4 bases and J lost 3 bases. Looked up from germline, CDR1 is SGHKS and CDR2 is YYEKEE (reference sequence). CDR3 length: 15 amino acids. The CDR3 here is CASSQRQGSDTEAFF. Written as DNA, the CDR3 is TGTGCCAGCAGCCAGAGACAGGGATCAGACACTGAAGCTTTCTTT.

The J gene is TRBJ2-4, the V gene TRBV2, with D possibly matching TRBD2 (6 bases). V was cut by 1 base and J by 8 bases, with 15 bases left in between. The CDR3 runs to 15 residues. Germline V gene sequence: CDR1 SNHLY, CDR2 FYNNEI. Written as DNA, the CDR3 is TGTGCCAGCAGTGAAGGGGGCAGGAGGGGTGACATTCAGTACTTC. This codes for CASSEGGRRGDIQYF.

This clonotype was recorded many times. J is TRBJ1-1 and V is TRBV7-9; D not resolved. CDR3 length: 13 amino acids. The germline CDR1 and CDR2 sequences are SEHNR and FQNEAQ (reference sequence). V was shortened by 5 bases and J by 0 bases, with 7 bases between the two germline ends. CDR3: CASSQTVNTEAFF. The CDR3 nucleotides read TGTGCCAGCAGCCAGACTGTGAACACTGAAGCTTTCTTT.

In its sample, this clonotype was seen a few times. The CDR3 region has the DNA TGTGCCAGCAGCTCCTCCGGATTTGGTTCACCCCTCCACTTT. Translated, it gives CASSSSGFGSPLHF. The chain is built from TRBV7-3 and TRBJ1-6, with D uncertain. Germline CDR1 reads SGHTA; CDR2 reads FQGTGA. This CDR3 has 14 residues. V lost 4 bases, J lost 9 bases, and 13 bases lay in between.

As regards this clonotype: A much more abundant neighbour one base away suggests this may be a read error. This sequence joins TRBV7-2 and TRBJ1-5; 7 nucleotides line up with TRBD1. Germline V lookup: CDR1 SGHTA, CDR2 FQGNSA. J was trimmed by 0 bases and V by 4 bases; bases with no gene match: 15. This CDR3 region has 19 residues. This CDR3 reads CASSWAPMTGYNSNQPQHF. The CDR3 nucleotides read TGTGCCAGCAGCTGGGCCCCCATGACAGGGTACAATAGCAATCAGCCCCAGCATTTT.

This clonotype was observed a few times. V and J are TRBV5-1 and TRBJ2-3; D possibly uses TRBD1 or TRBD2 (5 bases each). Germline assignment: CDR1 SGHRS and CDR2 YFSETQ. Deletions cut 4 bases from V and 2 bases from J, with 8 bases between. CDR3 length: 13 amino acids. The CDR3: CASSPGATDTQYF. CDR3 DNA sequence: TGCGCCAGCAGCCCCGGGGCCACAGATACGCAGTATTTT.

This chain joins TRBV7-9 and TRBJ1-6; possible D gene TRBD1, 5 bases. V dropped 6 bases and J dropped 7 bases, with 7 bases sitting between them. The CDR3 is 12 amino acids. Per the germline V gene, CDR1 is SEHNR and CDR2 is FQNEAQ (reference sequence). The CDR3 DNA follows: TGTGCCAGCAGGGAGGGGAATTCACCCCTCCACTTT. Protein sequence: CASREGNSPLHF.

The V call is TRBV28, the J call TRBJ2-3; D ambiguous. The V end was cut by 6 bases, the J end by 6 bases, with 4 bases between. The CDR3 spans 10 residues. Germline CDR1 is MDHEN and CDR2 is SYDVKM. This chain's CDR3 is CASRGDTQYF. In DNA, the CDR3 is TGTGCCAGCAGGGGGGATACGCAGTATTTT.

This chain connects TRBV30 to TRBJ1-6; a weak D match, TRBD1 (5 bases). Trimming shortened V by 3 bases and J by 10 bases, and 10 bases separated the two germline ends. Germline assignment: CDR1 GTSNPN and CDR2 SVGIG (reference sequence). CDR3 length equals 12 residues. The DNA for the CDR3 is TGTGCCTGGAGGAGGGGTCGCTCACCCCTCCACTTT. It codes for CAWRRGRSPLHF.

This clonotype has more than one count but fewer than ten. The V and J genes are TRBV15 and TRBJ2-2, with D hard to call. Deletions cut 0 bases from V and 3 bases from J, with 11 bases between. The CDR3 contains 16 residues. Per the germline V gene, CDR1 is LNHNV and CDR2 is YYDKDF (reference sequence). DNA of the CDR3: TGTGCCACCAGCAGAGAGGGGTGGGCGGACACCGGGGAGCTGTTTTTT. Amino acid sequence: CATSREGWADTGELFF. Full variable domain (rest looked up from reference TRBV15 and TRBJ2-2): DAMVIQNPRYQVTQFGKPVTLSCSQTLNHNVMYWYQQKSSQAPKLLFHYYDKDFNNEADTPDNFQSRRPNTSFCFLDIRSPGLGDTAMYLCATSREGWADTGELFFGEGSRLTVL.

Ten or more counts support this clonotype. V and J are TRBV18 and TRBJ1-5; D perhaps matches TRBD1 (6 bases). Trimming took off 3 bases at V and 5 bases at J, with 17 bases between the two ends. The germline CDR1 and CDR2 sequences are KGHSH and LQKENI. The CDR3 covers 16 residues. Written as DNA, the CDR3 is TGTGCCAGCTCACCGCGCGCGGGGGGCGCCGATCAGCCCCAGCATTTT. Encoded protein: CASSPRAGGADQPQHF.

The chain uses TRBV7-2 and TRBJ2-7; TRBD2 might be the D (5 bases). The CDR3 is 14 residues long. V was trimmed by 5 bases and J by 0 bases, leaving 11 bases between them. Germline V gene sequence: CDR1 SGHTA, CDR2 FQGNSA. The CDR3 protein is CASSTPGNSYEQYF. In nucleotides, the CDR3 is TGTGCCAGCAGCACCCCCGGGAACTCCTACGAGCAGTACTTC.

This clonotype was seen at least ten times. The J gene is TRBJ2-1, the V gene TRBV12-3 or TRBV12-4; 8 nucleotides agree with TRBD2. The ends lost 6 bases at V and 3 bases at J; junction bases unmatched: 7. CDR3 length equals 15 residues. The DNA of the CDR3 is TGTGCCAGCAGGACAAGCGGGAGTAACTACAATGAGCAGTTCTTC. It is translated as CASRTSGSNYNEQFF.

This clonotype was counted between two and nine times. The CDR3 region is CASSFTGDGYTF. CDR3 in DNA: TGTGCCAGCAGCTTTACAGGGGATGGCTACACCTTC. This chain uses TRBV7-2 with TRBJ1-2; 7 positions match TRBD1. This CDR3 has 12 amino acids. The germline V gene has CDR1 SGHTA and CDR2 FQGNSA. J gave up 6 bases and V 3 bases, and 1 base lay outside the gene matches.

This clonotype showed up many times. The V and J genes are TRBV29-1 and TRBJ2-3, with 7 nucleotides matching TRBD1. The ends lost 4 bases at V and 2 bases at J; junction bases unmatched: 6. This CDR3 is 14 amino acids long. CDR1 is SQVTM and CDR2 is ANQGSEA in the germline V gene. CDR3 DNA sequence: TGCAGCGTTGTCGTGCAGGGGGTCACAGATACGCAGTATTTT. It encodes CSVVVQGVTDTQYF.